Sequencing of this T cell receptor beta chain was carried out in a study of shared clonotypes between healthy human individuals. Assay: immunoSEQ multiplex PCR; the TCRdb copy retains only in-frame clones and omits some. Of 2 million to 2.5 million clones in the sample, almost 96% were seen once. The CDR3 length is 13 residues. Germline CDR1 is MNHEY and CDR2 is SMNVEV (reference sequence). V shed 3 bases and J shed 2 bases, with 7 bases lying between them. The chain joins TRBV27 to TRBJ1-2, with no clear D. Input material: naive CD4+ T cells sorted from blood. Subset defined: CD45RA+ positively selected. The clonotype originates from a man aged 18 to 29 in good health. CDR3 amino acids: CASSFRWNYGYTF. For the CDR3, the DNA is TGTGCCAGCAGTTTTAGATGGAACTATGGCTACACCTTC.